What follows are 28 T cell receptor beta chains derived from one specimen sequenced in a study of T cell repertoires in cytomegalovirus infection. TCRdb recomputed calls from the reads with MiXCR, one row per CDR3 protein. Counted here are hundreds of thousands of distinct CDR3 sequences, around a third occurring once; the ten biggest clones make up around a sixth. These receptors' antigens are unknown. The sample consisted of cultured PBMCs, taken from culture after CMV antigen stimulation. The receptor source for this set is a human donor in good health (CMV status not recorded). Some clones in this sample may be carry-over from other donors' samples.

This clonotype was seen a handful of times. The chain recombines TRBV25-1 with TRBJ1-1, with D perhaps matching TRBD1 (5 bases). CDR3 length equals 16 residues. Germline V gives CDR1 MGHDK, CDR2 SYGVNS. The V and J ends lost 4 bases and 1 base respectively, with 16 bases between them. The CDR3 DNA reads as TGTGCCAGCAGTGGCGGAAGGGGTAAAGCGAACACTGAAGCTTTCTTT. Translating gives CASSGGRGKANTEAFF.

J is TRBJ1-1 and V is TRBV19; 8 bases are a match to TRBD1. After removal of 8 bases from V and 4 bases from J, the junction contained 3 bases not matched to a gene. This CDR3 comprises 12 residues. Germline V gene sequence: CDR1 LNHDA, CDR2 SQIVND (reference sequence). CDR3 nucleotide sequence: TGTGCCAGTTGCAGGGGGCCCACTGAAGCTTTCTTT. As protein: CASCRGPTEAFF.

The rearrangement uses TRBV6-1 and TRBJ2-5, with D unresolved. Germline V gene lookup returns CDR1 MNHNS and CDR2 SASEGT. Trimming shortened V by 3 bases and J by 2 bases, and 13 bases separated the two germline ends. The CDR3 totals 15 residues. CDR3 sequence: CASSDKTVAQETQYF. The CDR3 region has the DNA TGTGCCAGCAGTGATAAGACGGTAGCACAAGAGACCCAGTACTTC.

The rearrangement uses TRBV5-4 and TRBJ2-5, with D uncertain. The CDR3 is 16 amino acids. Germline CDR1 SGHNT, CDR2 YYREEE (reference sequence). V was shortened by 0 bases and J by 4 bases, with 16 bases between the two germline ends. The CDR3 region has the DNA TGTGCCAGCAGCTTGGAAGTATCCCCAGGCGCAGAGACCCAGTACTTC. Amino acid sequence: CASSLEVSPGAETQYF.

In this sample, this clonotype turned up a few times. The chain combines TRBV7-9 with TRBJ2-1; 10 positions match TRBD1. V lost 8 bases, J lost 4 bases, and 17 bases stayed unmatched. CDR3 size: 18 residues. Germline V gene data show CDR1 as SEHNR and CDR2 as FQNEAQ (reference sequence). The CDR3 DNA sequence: TGTGCCAGCCCAGCTTGGACGCCCGCGGGACAGGGGTACAATGAGCAGTTCTTC. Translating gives CASPAWTPAGQGYNEQFF.

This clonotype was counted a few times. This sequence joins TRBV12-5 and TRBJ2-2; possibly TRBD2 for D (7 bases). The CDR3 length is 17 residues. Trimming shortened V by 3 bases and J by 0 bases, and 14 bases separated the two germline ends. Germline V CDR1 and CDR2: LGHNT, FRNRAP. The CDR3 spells CASGFLIGGPNTGELFF. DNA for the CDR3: TGTGCTAGTGGTTTCCTTATCGGGGGGCCGAACACCGGGGAGCTGTTTTTT.

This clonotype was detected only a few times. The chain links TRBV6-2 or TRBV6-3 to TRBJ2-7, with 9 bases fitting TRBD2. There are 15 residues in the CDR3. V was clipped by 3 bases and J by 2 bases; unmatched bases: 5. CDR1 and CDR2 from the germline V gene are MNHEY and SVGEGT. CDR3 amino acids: CASSYFLAGTYEQYF. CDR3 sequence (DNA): TGTGCCAGCAGTTATTTTCTAGCGGGGACCTACGAGCAGTACTTC.

CDR3 bases: TGTGCCAGCAAAGGACAGGGGGACGAGCAGTACTTC. This encodes CASKGQGDEQYF. The rearrangement links TRBV6-1 to TRBJ2-7, with TRBD1 matching 10 bases. Trimming at V came to 7 bases and at J to 5 bases, leaving 2 bases not matched to a gene. This CDR3 is 12 amino acids long. Germline assignment: CDR1 MNHNS and CDR2 SASEGT.

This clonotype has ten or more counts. This CDR3 is CASSPEKSVEGVNTEAFF. For the CDR3, the DNA is TGTGCCAGCAGCCCGGAGAAAAGCGTCGAGGGCGTGAACACTGAAGCTTTCTTT. This sequence joins TRBV7-8 and TRBJ1-1; D uncertain. The V gene lost 5 bases and the J gene lost 0 bases, with 22 bases spanning the gap. CDR1 is SGHVS, CDR2 FQNEAQ, per germline. CDR3 length: 18 residues.

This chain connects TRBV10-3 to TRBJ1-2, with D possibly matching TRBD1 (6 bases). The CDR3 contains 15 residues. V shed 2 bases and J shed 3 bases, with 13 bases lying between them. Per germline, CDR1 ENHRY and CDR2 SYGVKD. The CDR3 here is CAISETRGFDYGYTF. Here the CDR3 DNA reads TGTGCCATCAGTGAGACCAGGGGTTTTGACTATGGCTACACCTTC.

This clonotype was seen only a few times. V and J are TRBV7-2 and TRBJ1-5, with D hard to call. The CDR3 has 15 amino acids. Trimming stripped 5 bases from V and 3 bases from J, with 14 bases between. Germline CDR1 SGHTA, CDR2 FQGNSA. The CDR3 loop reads CASSRLGMNNQPQHF. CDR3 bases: TGTGCCAGCAGCCGGTTAGGGATGAACAATCAGCCCCAGCATTTT. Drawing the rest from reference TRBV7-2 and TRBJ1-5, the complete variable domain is GAGVSQSPSNKVTEKGKDVELRCDPISGHTALYWYRQSLGQGLEFLIYFQGNSAPDKSGLPSDRFSAERTGGSVSTLTIQRTQQEDSAVYLCASSRLGMNNQPQHFGDGTRLSIL.

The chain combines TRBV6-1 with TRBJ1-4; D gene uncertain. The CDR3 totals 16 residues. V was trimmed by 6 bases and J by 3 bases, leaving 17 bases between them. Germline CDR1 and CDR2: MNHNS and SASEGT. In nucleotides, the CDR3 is TGTGCCAGCAGGACCCCCGCGGGTTGGGCTAATGAAAAACTGTTTTTT. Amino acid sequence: CASRTPAGWANEKLFF.

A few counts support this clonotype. The CDR3: CASSLSNYNEQFF. The CDR3 nucleotides read TGTGCCAGCAGCTTAAGCAACTACAATGAGCAGTTCTTC. The chain joins TRBV11-2 to TRBJ2-1, with D hard to call. The CDR3 loop spans 13 amino acids. CDR1 is SGHAT, CDR2 FQNNGV, per germline. Trimming shortened V by 2 bases and J by 3 bases, and 5 bases separated the two germline ends.

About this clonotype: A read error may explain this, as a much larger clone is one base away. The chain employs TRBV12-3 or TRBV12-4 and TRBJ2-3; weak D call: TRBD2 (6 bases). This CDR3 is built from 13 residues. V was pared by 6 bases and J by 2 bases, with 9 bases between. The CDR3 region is CASSIAVTDTQYF. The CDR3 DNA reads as TGTGCCAGCAGCATAGCGGTCACAGATACGCAGTATTTT.

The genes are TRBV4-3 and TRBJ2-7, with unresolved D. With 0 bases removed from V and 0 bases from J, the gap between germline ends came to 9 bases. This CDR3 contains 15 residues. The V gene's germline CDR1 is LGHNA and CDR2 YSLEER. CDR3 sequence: CASSQERSDSYEQYF. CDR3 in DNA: TGCGCCAGCAGCCAAGAGAGGAGCGACTCCTACGAGCAGTACTTC.

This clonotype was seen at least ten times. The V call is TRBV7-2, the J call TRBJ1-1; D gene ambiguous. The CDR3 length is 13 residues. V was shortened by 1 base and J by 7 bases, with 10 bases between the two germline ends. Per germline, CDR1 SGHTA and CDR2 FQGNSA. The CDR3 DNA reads TGTGCCAGCAGCTTAGGATTGGTAAATGAAGCTTTCTTT. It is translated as CASSLGLVNEAFF.

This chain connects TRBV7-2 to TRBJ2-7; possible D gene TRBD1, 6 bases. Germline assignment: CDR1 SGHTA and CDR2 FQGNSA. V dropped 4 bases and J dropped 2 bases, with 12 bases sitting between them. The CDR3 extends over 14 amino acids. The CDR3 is CASSSLTGTYEQYF. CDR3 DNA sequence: TGTGCCAGCAGCTCACTCACAGGGACCTACGAGCAGTACTTC.

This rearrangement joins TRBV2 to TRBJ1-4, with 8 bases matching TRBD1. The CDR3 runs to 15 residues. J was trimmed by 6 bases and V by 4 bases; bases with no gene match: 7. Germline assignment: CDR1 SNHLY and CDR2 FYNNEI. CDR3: CASSAPGGAYEKLFF. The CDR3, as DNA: TGTGCCAGCAGTGCTCCAGGGGGCGCCTATGAAAAACTGTTTTTT.

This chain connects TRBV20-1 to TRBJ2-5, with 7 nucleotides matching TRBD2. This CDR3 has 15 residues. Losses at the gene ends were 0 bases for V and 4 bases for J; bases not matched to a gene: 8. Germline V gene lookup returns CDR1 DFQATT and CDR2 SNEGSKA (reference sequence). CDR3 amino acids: CSARDWGGLVETQYF. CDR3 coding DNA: TGCAGTGCTAGAGACTGGGGGGGTCTAGTAGAGACCCAGTACTTC.

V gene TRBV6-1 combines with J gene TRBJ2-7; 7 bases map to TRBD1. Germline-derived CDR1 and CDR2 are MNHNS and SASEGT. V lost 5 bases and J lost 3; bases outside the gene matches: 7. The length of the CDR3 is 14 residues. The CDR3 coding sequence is TGTGCCAGCAGTTTCCGCAGGGGGAGCTACGAGCAGTACTTC. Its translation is CASSFRRGSYEQYF.

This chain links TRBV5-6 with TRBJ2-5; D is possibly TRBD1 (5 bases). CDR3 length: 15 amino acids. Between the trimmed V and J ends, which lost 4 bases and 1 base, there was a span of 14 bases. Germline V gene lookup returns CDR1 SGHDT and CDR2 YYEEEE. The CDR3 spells CASSVGHNRQETQYF. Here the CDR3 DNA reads TGTGCCAGCAGCGTGGGGCATAACCGCCAAGAGACCCAGTACTTC.

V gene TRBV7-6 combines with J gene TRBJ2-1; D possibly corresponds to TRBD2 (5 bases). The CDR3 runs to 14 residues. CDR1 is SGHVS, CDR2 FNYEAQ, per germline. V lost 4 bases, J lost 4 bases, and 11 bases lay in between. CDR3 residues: CASSSVRGYNEQFF. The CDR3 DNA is TGTGCCAGCAGCTCGGTCCGGGGATACAATGAGCAGTTCTTC.

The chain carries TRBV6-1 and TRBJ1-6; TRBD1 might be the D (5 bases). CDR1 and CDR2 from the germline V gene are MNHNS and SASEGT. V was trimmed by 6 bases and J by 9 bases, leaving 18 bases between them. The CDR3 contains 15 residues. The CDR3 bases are TGTGCCAGCAGGGTGTCAGGGACCTCCTTTTCACCCCTCCACTTT. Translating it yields CASRVSGTSFSPLHF.

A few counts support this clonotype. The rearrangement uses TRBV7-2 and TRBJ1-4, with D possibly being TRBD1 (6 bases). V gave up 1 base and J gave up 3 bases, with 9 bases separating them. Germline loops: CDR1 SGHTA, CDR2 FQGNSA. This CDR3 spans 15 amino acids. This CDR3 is CASSLVKGANEKLFF. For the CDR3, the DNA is TGTGCCAGCAGCTTAGTGAAGGGGGCTAATGAAAAACTGTTTTTT.

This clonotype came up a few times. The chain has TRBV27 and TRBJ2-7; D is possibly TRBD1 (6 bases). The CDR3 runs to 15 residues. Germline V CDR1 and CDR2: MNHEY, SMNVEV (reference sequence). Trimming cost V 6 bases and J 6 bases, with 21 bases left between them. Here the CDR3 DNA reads TGTGCCAGCAGCCTACAGGGCCGGGAACCCGCCGAGCAGTACTTC. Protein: CASSLQGREPAEQYF.

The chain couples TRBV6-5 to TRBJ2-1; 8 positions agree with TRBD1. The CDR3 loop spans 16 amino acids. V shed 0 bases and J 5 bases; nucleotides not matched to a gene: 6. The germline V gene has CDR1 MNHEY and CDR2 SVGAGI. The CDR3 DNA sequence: TGTGCCAGCAGTTACTCGTCCGGGACAGGAGACAATGAGCAGTTCTTC. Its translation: CASSYSSGTGDNEQFF.

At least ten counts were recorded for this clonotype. CDR3 amino acids: CASSASMGASTEAFF. For the CDR3, the DNA is TGTGCCAGCAGCGCTAGCATGGGGGCTTCTACTGAAGCTTTCTTT. V gene TRBV7-2 combines with J gene TRBJ1-1; perhaps TRBD1 as D (6 bases). The V gene lost 5 bases and the J gene lost 5 bases, with 18 bases spanning the gap. This CDR3 region has 15 residues. Germline CDR1 reads SGHTA; CDR2 reads FQGNSA.

CDR3 nucleotide sequence: TGCAGTGCTCCCCCAGGGCCCCAGGGTAATGAGCAGTTCTTC. Protein product: CSAPPGPQGNEQFF. The genes are TRBV20-1 and TRBJ2-1; tentatively, D is TRBD1 (5 bases). The CDR3 extends over 14 amino acids. V gave up 5 bases and J gave up 7 bases, with 18 bases separating them. CDR1 and CDR2 (germline): DFQATT, SNEGSKA (reference sequence).